These 19 T cell receptor beta chains came from one sample sequenced in a study of beta chain features in type 1 diabetes. General study findings and limits: Type 1 diabetes patients had TCRB CDR3s that were shorter (moderately but significantly so) in all four CD4+ subsets.

Isolated RNA was reverse transcribed in full, so expressed TCRB transcripts were sequenced. Measured with immunoSEQ multiplex PCR; TCRdb has only the in-frame clones, and not every one. The table shows fewer than 200,000 clones, with 10% to 13% occurring only once. Their target antigens are unknown. The material sequenced was central memory CD4+ T cells from blood. These receptors were obtained from a man aged 30 to 45 with type 1 diabetes.

In its sample, this clone was seen a few times. The chain joins TRBV6-6 to TRBJ2-7, with 7 nucleotides matching TRBD2. Trimming cost V 8 bases and J 2 bases; bases outside gene matches: 3. The CDR3 is 12 residues long. Germline-derived CDR1 and CDR2 are MNHNY and SVGAGI (reference sequence). CDR3 nucleotides: TGTGCCAGCGCTAGCGGCGCCTACGAGCAGTACTTC. Its protein product is CASASGAYEQYF.

The chain links TRBV28 to TRBJ1-1; 8 bases agree with TRBD1. Trimming took 3 bases from V and 6 from J; bases not matched to a gene: 9. There are 15 residues in the CDR3. CDR1 is MDHEN and CDR2 is SYDVKM in the germline V gene. CDR3 nucleotide sequence: TGTGCCAGCAGTTTTACAGGACAGGGATCCCCTGAAGCTTTCTTT. Its translation: CASSFTGQGSPEAFF. The complete variable domain, with remaining parts taken from reference TRBV28 and TRBJ1-1, reads DVKVTQSSRYLVKRTGEKVFLECVQDMDHENMFWYRQDPGLGLRLIYFSYDVKMKEKGDIPEGYSVSREKKERFSLILESASTNQTSMYLCASSFTGQGSPEAFFGQGTRLTVV.

The chain couples TRBV18 to TRBJ1-1; a possible D gene is TRBD1 (5 bases). The CDR3 has 13 amino acids. CDR1 is KGHSH, CDR2 LQKENI, per germline. V was shortened by 6 bases and J by 2 bases, with 10 bases between the two germline ends. The CDR3 DNA reads TGTGCCAGCTCGGTAGGGGAAAACACTGAAGCTTTCTTT. This gives the protein CASSVGENTEAFF. The full variable domain, rest sourced from reference TRBV18 and TRBJ1-1, is NAGVMQNPRHLVRRRGQEARLRCSPMKGHSHVYWYRQLPEEGLKFMVYLQKENIIDESGMPKERFSAEFPKEGPSILRIQQVVRGDSAAYFCASSVGENTEAFFGQGTRLTVV.

CDR3 loop: CASSLGAGWGEQFF. DNA of the CDR3: TGTGCCAGCAGTTTGGGCGCAGGGTGGGGTGAGCAGTTCTTC. This sequence joins TRBV11-3 and TRBJ2-1, with D tentatively TRBD1 (5 bases). The CDR3 runs 14 residues. The V and J ends lost 6 bases and 9 bases respectively, with 18 bases between them. Germline-derived CDR1 and CDR2 are SGHNT and YENEEA.

The chain is built from TRBV28 and TRBJ1-1; the D gene is possibly TRBD1 (5 bases). The V end lost 7 bases, the J end lost 5 bases, and 17 bases lay between the germline ends. Germline lookup yields CDR1 MDHEN and CDR2 SYDVKM. This CDR3 is 14 amino acids long. CDR3 residues: CASTLIGGGTEAFF. CDR3 coding DNA: TGTGCCAGCACCTTGATCGGGGGTGGAACTGAAGCTTTCTTT.

The chain uses TRBV7-2 and TRBJ2-1; 9 bases align to TRBD2. Looked up from germline, CDR1 is SGHTA and CDR2 is FQGNSA. This CDR3 contains 17 residues. V gave up 7 bases and J gave up 8 bases; unmatched junction bases: 18. The CDR3 is CASTRGVAGAQFYEQFF. The CDR3 DNA follows: TGTGCCAGCACCCGCGGGGTAGCGGGAGCTCAATTCTATGAGCAGTTCTTC.

The chain employs TRBV7-9 and TRBJ2-7; D perhaps matches TRBD1 (6 bases). Germline V lookup: CDR1 SEHNR, CDR2 FQNEAQ (reference sequence). This CDR3 has 14 residues. The V end lost 5 bases, the J end lost 1 base, and 12 bases lay between the germline ends. The CDR3 DNA reads TGTGCCAGCAGCCCACAGGGCAGTTCCTACGAGCAGTACTTC. This encodes CASSPQGSSYEQYF.

This clone occurred a few times. V is TRBV10-3 and J is TRBJ2-1, with D possibly being TRBD2 (7 bases). The CDR3 has 15 residues. CDR1 ENHRY and CDR2 SYGVKD come from the germline V gene. V lost 7 bases to trimming and J lost 2 bases, with 15 bases between them. CDR3: CAIKGEGRTYNEQFF. The CDR3 coding sequence is TGTGCCATCAAGGGGGAGGGAAGAACCTACAATGAGCAGTTCTTC.

This clone was detected a few times. The chain has TRBV11-2 and TRBJ1-5; a weak D match, TRBD1 (5 bases). The V gene lost 4 bases and the J gene lost 5 bases, with 12 bases spanning the gap. The CDR3 runs 14 residues. Germline V gene data show CDR1 as SGHAT and CDR2 as FQNNGV. CDR3 protein: CASSWGGGDQPQHF. CDR3 bases: TGTGCCAGCAGCTGGGGGGGAGGGGATCAGCCCCAGCATTTT.

The V call is TRBV7-3, the J call TRBJ2-2, with TRBD1 as a possible D gene (5 bases). The CDR3 has 15 amino acids. V dropped 10 bases and J dropped 2 bases, with 17 bases sitting between them. Germline CDR1 and CDR2: SGHTA and FQGTGA. CDR3 amino acids: CATQAFPSNTGELFF. Here the CDR3 DNA reads TGTGCCACACAGGCCTTCCCGTCCAACACCGGGGAGCTGTTTTTT.

V and J are TRBV28 and TRBJ2-7, with TRBD2 matching over 10 bases. V lost 8 bases and J lost 7; bases outside the gene matches: 11. Per the germline V gene, CDR1 is MDHEN and CDR2 is SYDVKM. The CDR3 loop spans 14 amino acids. As DNA, the CDR3 is TGTGCCAGCGAAGAGAGCGGGAGGGCCTCTGAGCAGTACTTC. It encodes CASEESGRASEQYF.

This clone has only a few counts. This rearrangement joins TRBV7-2 to TRBJ2-5; tentative D call: TRBD1 (6 bases). CDR3 length: 14 residues. Germline CDR1 and CDR2: SGHTA and FQGNSA. Trimming took off 1 base at V and 2 bases at J, with 8 bases between the two ends. The CDR3: CASSLGQGQETQYF. The CDR3, as DNA: TGTGCCAGCAGCTTAGGTCAGGGGCAAGAGACCCAGTACTTC.

This clone was observed a handful of times. V is TRBV9 and J is TRBJ1-4; TRBD1 might be the D (6 bases). Between the trimmed V and J ends, which lost 3 bases and 6 bases, there was a span of 15 bases. The CDR3 length is 15 residues. From germline, CDR1 is SGDLS and CDR2 YYNGEE. For the CDR3, the DNA is TGTGCCAGCAGCGCCGATGGGGGGGGCTATGAAAAACTGTTTTTT. Its protein is CASSADGGGYEKLFF.

This chain connects TRBV18 to TRBJ1-2; no clear D gene. The CDR3 length is 14 residues. From germline, CDR1 is KGHSH and CDR2 LQKENI. V lost 0 bases to trimming and J lost 5 bases, with 10 bases between them. Here the CDR3 DNA reads TGTGCCAGCTCACCACCTTTCACTCAATATGGCTACACCTTC. This gives the protein CASSPPFTQYGYTF. The variable domain in full, with the rest retrieved from reference TRBV18 and TRBJ1-2, is NAGVMQNPRHLVRRRGQEARLRCSPMKGHSHVYWYRQLPEEGLKFMVYLQKENIIDESGMPKERFSAEFPKEGPSILRIQQVVRGDSAAYFCASSPPFTQYGYTFGSGTRLTVV.

This clone was detected a few times. The chain uses TRBV2 and TRBJ1-1, with TRBD1 identical over 11 bases. The CDR3 has 12 amino acids. Trimming removed 11 bases from V and 9 bases from J; junction bases left unmatched: 8. Looked up from germline, CDR1 is SNHLY and CDR2 is FYNNEI. The CDR3 here is CAGQGARVKAFF. The CDR3 DNA reads TGTGCCGGACAGGGGGCGCGGGTTAAAGCTTTCTTT.

V and J are TRBV5-4 and TRBJ2-6; 10 bases line up with TRBD1. The length of the CDR3 is 17 residues. Germline lookup yields CDR1 SGHNT and CDR2 YYREEE (reference sequence). V shed 0 bases, J shed 1 base, and the junction held 1 base outside the gene matches. CDR3 DNA sequence: TGTGCCAGCAGCTTGGCGGGACAGGGGTCTGGGGCCAACGTCCTGACTTTC. It encodes CASSLAGQGSGANVLTF.

At least ten counts were recorded for this clone. The V call is TRBV19, the J call TRBJ1-2, with TRBD1 as a possible D gene (6 bases). The CDR3 sequence is 15 residues long. Per the germline V gene, CDR1 is LNHDA and CDR2 is SQIVND (reference sequence). V shed 3 bases and J shed 7 bases, with 18 bases lying between them. The CDR3 nucleotides are TGTGCCAGTAGTATCCGACCAACAGGGTTGGGTGGCTACACCTTC. Translated: CASSIRPTGLGGYTF.

In its sample, this clone was seen a few times. The V gene is TRBV7-9, the J gene TRBJ2-7; 10 bases map to TRBD1. With 5 bases clipped from V and 6 bases from J, the junction kept 4 bases outside the gene matches. The CDR3 has 13 residues. CDR1 and CDR2 (germline): SEHNR, FQNEAQ (reference sequence). The CDR3 nucleotides are TGTGCCAGCAGCCCGGGACAGGGGATCGAGCAGTACTTC. Protein product: CASSPGQGIEQYF.

The chain is built from TRBV28 and TRBJ2-7, with D perhaps matching TRBD2 (6 bases). The CDR3 contains 14 residues. Trimming left V 4 bases short and J 0 bases short, with 10 bases between. Per germline, CDR1 MDHEN and CDR2 SYDVKM. CDR3 loop: CASSSAGYSYEQYF. The CDR3 nucleotides read TGTGCCAGCAGTTCTGCGGGATACTCCTACGAGCAGTACTTC.